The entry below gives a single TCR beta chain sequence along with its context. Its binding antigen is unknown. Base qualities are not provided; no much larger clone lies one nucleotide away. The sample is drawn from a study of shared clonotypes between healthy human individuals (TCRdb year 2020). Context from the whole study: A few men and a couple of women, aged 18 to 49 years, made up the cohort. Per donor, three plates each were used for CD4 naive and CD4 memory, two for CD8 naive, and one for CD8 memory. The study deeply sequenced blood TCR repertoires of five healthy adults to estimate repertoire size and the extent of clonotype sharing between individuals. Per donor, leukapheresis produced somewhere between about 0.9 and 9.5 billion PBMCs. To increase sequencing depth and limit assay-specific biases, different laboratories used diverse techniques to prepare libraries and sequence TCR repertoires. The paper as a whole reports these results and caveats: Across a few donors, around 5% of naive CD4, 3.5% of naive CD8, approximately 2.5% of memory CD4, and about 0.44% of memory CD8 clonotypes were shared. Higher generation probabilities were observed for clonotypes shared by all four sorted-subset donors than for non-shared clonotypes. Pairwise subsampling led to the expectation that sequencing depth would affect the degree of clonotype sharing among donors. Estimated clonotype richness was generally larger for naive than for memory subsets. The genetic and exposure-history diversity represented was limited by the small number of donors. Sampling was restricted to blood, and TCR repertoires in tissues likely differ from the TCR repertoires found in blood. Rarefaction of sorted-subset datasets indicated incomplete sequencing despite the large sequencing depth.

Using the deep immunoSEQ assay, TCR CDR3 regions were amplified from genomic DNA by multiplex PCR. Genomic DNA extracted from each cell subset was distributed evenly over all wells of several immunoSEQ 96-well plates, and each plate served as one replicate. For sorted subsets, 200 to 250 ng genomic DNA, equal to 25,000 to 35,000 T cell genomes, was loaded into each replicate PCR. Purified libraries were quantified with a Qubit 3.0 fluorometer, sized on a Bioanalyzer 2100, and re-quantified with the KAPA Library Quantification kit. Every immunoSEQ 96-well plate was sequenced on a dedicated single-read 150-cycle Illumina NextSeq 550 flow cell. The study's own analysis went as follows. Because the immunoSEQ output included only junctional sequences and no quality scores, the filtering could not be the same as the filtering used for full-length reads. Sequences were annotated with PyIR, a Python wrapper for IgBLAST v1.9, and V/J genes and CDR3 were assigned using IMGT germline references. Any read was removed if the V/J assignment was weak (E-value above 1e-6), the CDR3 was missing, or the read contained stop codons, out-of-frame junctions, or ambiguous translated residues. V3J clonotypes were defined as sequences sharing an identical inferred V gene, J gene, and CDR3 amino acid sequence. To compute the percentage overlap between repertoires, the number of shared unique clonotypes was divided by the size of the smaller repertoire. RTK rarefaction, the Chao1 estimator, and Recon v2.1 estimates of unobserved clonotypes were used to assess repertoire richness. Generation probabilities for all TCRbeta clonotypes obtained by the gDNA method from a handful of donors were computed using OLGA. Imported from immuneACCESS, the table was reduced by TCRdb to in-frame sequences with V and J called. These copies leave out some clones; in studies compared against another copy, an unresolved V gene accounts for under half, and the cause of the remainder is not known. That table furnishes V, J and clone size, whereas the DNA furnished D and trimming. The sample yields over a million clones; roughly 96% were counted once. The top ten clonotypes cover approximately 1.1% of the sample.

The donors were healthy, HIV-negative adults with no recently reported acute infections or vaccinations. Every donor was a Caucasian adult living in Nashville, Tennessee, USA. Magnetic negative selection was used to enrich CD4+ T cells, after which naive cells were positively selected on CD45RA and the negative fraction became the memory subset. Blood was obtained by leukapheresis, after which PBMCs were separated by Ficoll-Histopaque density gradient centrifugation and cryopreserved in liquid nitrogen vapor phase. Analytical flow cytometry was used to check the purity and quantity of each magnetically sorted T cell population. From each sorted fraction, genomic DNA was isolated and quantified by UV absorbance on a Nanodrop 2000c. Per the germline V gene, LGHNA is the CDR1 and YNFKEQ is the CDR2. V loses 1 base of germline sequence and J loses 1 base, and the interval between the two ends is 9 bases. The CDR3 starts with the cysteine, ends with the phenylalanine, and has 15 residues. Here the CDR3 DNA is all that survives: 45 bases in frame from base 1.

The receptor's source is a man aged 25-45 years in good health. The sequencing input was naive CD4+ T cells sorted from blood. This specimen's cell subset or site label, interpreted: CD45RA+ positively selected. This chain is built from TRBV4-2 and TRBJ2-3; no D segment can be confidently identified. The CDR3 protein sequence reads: CASSQVGFRTDTQYF. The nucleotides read TGTGCCAGCAGCCAAGTAGGGTTCCGCACAGATACGCAGTATTTT.